These 10 T cell receptor beta chains share one sample of origin, sequenced in a study of beta chain features in type 1 diabetes. Study-wide findings and caveats: TCRB CDR3 length was moderately but significantly reduced in all four CD4+ subsets of Type 1 diabetes patients.

These receptors are not linked to any known antigen. Expressed TCRB transcripts were sequenced because the isolated RNA had all been reverse transcribed beforehand. Method: immunoSEQ multiplex PCR; TCRdb's copy keeps in-frame clones and lacks some. The data show 500,000 to 800,000 clones, around an eighth seen once. The sample consisted of naive CD4+ T cells from blood. These receptors originate from a young man with type 1 diabetes.

The table lists this clone with a few counts. The chain links TRBV27 to TRBJ2-3; weak D call: TRBD1 (7 bases). Germline CDR1 MNHEY, CDR2 SMNVEV (reference sequence). The CDR3 contains 16 residues. The germline V and J ends were trimmed by 0 bases and 2 bases, with 12 bases remaining between them. DNA of the CDR3: TGTGCCAGCAGTTTATCGCGGGGACAGTCCACAGATACGCAGTATTTT. As protein: CASSLSRGQSTDTQYF.

Only a few counts were recorded for this clone. The rearrangement uses TRBV28 and TRBJ1-2; no clear D. This CDR3 spans 12 amino acids. Germline V gene lookup returns CDR1 MDHEN and CDR2 SYDVKM. Trimming removed 6 bases from V and 6 bases from J, with 11 bases in between. CDR3 region: CASSSGGHGYTF. For the CDR3, the DNA is TGTGCCAGCAGCTCGGGTGGCCATGGCTACACCTTC.

This chain joins TRBV6-5 and TRBJ2-5, with D tentatively TRBD1 (5 bases). Germline-derived CDR1 and CDR2 are MNHEY and SVGAGI. Trimming shortened V by 2 bases and J by 1 base, and 11 bases separated the two germline ends. This CDR3 has 15 amino acids. CDR3: CASSYSAGSQETQYF. For the CDR3, the DNA is TGTGCCAGCAGTTACAGCGCAGGGTCCCAAGAGACCCAGTACTTC.

The V call is TRBV6-6, the J call TRBJ2-5; D is unclear. The CDR3 has 12 residues. Germline CDR1 reads MNHNY; CDR2 reads SVGAGI (reference sequence). Trimming took 6 bases from V and 2 from J, leaving 7 bases between them. Here the CDR3 DNA reads TGTGCCAGCAGGGCAGGTCAAGAGACCCAGTACTTC. Residues: CASRAGQETQYF.

This clone was seen only a few times. This chain connects TRBV10-3 to TRBJ1-1; 8 bases align to TRBD1. CDR1 ENHRY and CDR2 SYGVKD come from the germline V gene. V lost 7 bases, J lost 1 base, and 2 bases stayed unmatched. The CDR3 length is 13 residues. The CDR3 DNA is TGTGCCATCACCGGGACAGGGAACACTGAAGCTTTCTTT. This gives the protein CAITGTGNTEAFF.

The chain has TRBV4-3 and TRBJ2-1; D is perhaps TRBD1 or TRBD2 (6 bases each). Germline CDR1 LGHNA, CDR2 YSLEER. Trimming removed 5 bases from V and 9 bases from J, with 20 bases in between. CDR3 size: 15 residues. CDR3 nucleotide sequence: TGCGCCAGCAGCGCAAGGCCGGGGGCAACCACTGAGCAGTTCTTC. It translates to CASSARPGATTEQFF.

This clone was found a few times. At one end, the junction sequence differs from germline, possibly due to a read error. The chain combines TRBV28 with TRBJ2-7; 10 bases are shared with TRBD1. Germline V gene lookup returns CDR1 MDHEN and CDR2 SYDVKM. This CDR3 comprises 14 residues. CDR3 bases: TGTGCCAGCAGTATTGCCGGGACAGGGGATTCAAGGGACTTC. Translating it yields CASSIAGTGDSRDF.

This chain connects TRBV5-6 to TRBJ2-7; D uncertain. CDR1 is SGHDT and CDR2 is YYEEEE in the germline V gene. This CDR3 contains 13 residues. Trimming stripped 1 base from V and 4 bases from J, with 9 bases between. Here the CDR3 reads CASSLTPSYEQYF. CDR3 in DNA: TGTGCCAGCAGCTTGACACCCTCTTACGAGCAGTACTTC.

This clone was seen a few times. The chain joins TRBV6-5 to TRBJ2-7; D is ambiguous. There are 14 residues in the CDR3. V was cut by 4 bases and J by 0 bases, with 10 bases left in between. Germline loops: CDR1 MNHEY, CDR2 SVGAGI. The CDR3 protein is CASSSGISSYEQYF. CDR3 coding DNA: TGTGCCAGCAGTTCAGGAATTTCCTCCTACGAGCAGTACTTC.

The chain employs TRBV7-2 and TRBJ2-6; TRBD1 matches at 9 bases. Germline assignment: CDR1 SGHTA and CDR2 FQGNSA. The CDR3 is 17 residues long. Trimming removed 4 bases from V and 1 base from J; junction bases left unmatched: 5. For the CDR3, the DNA is TGTGCCAGCAGCTGGGGGACAGGGCAGTCTGGGGCCAACGTCCTGACTTTC. Translation gives CASSWGTGQSGANVLTF. The variable domain in full, with the rest retrieved from reference TRBV7-2 and TRBJ2-6, is GAGVSQSPSNKVTEKGKDVELRCDPISGHTALYWYRQSLGQGLEFLIYFQGNSAPDKSGLPSDRFSAERTGGSVSTLTIQRTQQEDSAVYLCASSWGTGQSGANVLTFGAGSRLTVL.